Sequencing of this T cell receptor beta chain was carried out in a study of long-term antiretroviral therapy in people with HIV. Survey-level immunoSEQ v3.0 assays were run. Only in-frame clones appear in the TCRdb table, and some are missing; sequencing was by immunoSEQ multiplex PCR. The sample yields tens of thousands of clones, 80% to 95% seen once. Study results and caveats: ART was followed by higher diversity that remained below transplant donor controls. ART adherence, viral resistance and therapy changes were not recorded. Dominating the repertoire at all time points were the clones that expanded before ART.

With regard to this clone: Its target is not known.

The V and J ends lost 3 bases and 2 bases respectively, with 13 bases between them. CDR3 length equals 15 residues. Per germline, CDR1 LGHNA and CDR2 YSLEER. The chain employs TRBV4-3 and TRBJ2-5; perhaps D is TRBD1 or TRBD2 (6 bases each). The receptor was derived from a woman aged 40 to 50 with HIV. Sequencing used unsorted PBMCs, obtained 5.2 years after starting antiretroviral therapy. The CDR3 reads CASSQGGGPQETQYF. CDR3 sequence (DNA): TGCGCCAGCAGCCAGGGGGGCGGCCCTCAAGAGACCCAGTACTTC.